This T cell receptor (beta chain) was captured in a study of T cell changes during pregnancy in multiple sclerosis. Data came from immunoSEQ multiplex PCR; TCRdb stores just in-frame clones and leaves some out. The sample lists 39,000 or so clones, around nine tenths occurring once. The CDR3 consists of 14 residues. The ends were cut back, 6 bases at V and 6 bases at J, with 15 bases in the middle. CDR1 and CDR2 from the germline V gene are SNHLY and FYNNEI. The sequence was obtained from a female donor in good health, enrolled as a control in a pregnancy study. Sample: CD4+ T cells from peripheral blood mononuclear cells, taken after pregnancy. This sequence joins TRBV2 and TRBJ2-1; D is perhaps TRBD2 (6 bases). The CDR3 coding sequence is TGTGCCAGCAGACGGGACTTCCCCCTCAATGAGCAGTTCTTC. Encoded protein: CASRRDFPLNEQFF.